This is a list of T cell receptor beta chains from one sample in a study of shared clonotypes between healthy human individuals. Assay: immunoSEQ multiplex PCR; the TCRdb copy retains only in-frame clones and omits some. This table has around 2,000,000 clones, about 94% appearing once. The sequenced sample consisted of naive CD8+ T cells sorted from blood. Receptors originate from a man between 18 and 29 years old in good health. Each CDR3 is given with its conserved first and last residue. A D gene is named only where the DNA matches it firmly. A row's size may be missing; if present it is once, few, many or a size class.

V gene	D gene	J gene	clone size	CDR3 protein	CDR3 DNA
TRBV7-9	TRBD1	TRBJ1-2	-	CASSLERQGEGGYTF	TGTGCCAGCAGCTTAGAGCGACAGGGAGAAGGTGGCTACACCTTC
TRBV27	-	TRBJ2-7	-	CASSLGQSYEQYF	TGTGCCAGCAGTTTGGGTCAGAGCTACGAGCAGTACTTC
TRBV5-4	TRBD1	TRBJ2-7	-	CASRTRTGLDGAAYEQYF	TGTGCCAGCAGAACCCGGACAGGGCTGGACGGGGCGGCCTACGAGCAGTACTTC
TRBV11-2	-	TRBJ2-4	-	CASSPGNFIQYF	TGTGCCAGCAGCCCGGGTAATTTCATTCAGTACTTC
TRBV7-9	TRBD1	TRBJ2-1	once	CASSWDRVPYNEQFF	TGTGCCAGCAGCTGGGACAGGGTACCCTACAATGAGCAGTTCTTC
TRBV19	-	TRBJ1-6	-	CASSGVDKSPLHF	TGTGCCAGTAGTGGGGTCGACAAATCACCCCTCCACTTT
TRBV13	-	TRBJ2-1	once	CASSLARLEFAGTLSSYNEQFF	TGTGCCAGCAGCTTAGCGCGATTGGAATTTGCCGGGACGCTAAGCTCCTACAATGAGCAGTTCTTC
TRBV5-1	TRBD1	TRBJ2-1	-	CASSRRGSSYNEQFF	TGCGCCAGCAGCCGCAGGGGGTCTTCCTACAATGAGCAGTTCTTC
TRBV10-3	-	TRBJ1-2	-	CAISEPTVPGGYTF	TGTGCCATCAGTGAGCCGACGGTCCCTGGTGGCTACACCTTC
TRBV13	-	TRBJ1-1	-	CASSPGPNTEAFF	TGTGCCAGCAGCCCCGGGCCTAACACTGAAGCTTTCTTT
TRBV11-2	TRBD2	TRBJ2-2	-	CASSLDVGLEATGELFF	TGTGCCAGCAGCTTAGATGTGGGACTAGAGGCCACCGGGGAGCTGTTTTTT
TRBV7-6	TRBD1	TRBJ1-1	-	CASSSRTGANTEAFF	TGTGCCAGCAGCTCCAGGACAGGAGCGAACACTGAAGCTTTCTTT
TRBV11-2	-	TRBJ2-1	-	CASSLGVGSVIEQFF	TGTGCCAGCAGCTTAGGTGTTGGGTCCGTAATTGAGCAGTTCTTC
TRBV27	-	TRBJ1-1	once	CASSLVPRTGGTEAFF	TGTGCCAGCAGTTTAGTTCCTAGGACCGGGGGCACTGAAGCTTTCTTT
TRBV9	-	TRBJ2-1	-	CASSVGANNEQFF	TGTGCCAGCAGCGTAGGGGCCAACAATGAGCAGTTCTTC
TRBV13	TRBD2	TRBJ2-3	-	CASSYRTSGGTDTQYF	TGTGCCAGCAGCTACCGGACTAGCGGGGGCACAGATACGCAGTATTTT
TRBV6-5	-	TRBJ2-7	-	CASSEALGYEQYF	TGTGCCAGCAGTGAAGCCCTCGGGTACGAGCAGTACTTC